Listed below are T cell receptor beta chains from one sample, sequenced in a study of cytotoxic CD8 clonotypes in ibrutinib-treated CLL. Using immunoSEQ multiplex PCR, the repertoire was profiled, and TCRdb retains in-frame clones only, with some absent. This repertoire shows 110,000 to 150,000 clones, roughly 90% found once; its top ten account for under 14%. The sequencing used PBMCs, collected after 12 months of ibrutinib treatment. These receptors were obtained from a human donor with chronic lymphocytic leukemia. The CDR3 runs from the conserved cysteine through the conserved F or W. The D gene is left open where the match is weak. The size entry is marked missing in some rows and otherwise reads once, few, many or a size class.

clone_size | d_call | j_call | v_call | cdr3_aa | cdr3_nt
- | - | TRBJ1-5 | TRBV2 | CASSRNPGPNSNQPQHF | TGTGCCAGCAGTCGAAACCCGGGACCTAATAGCAATCAGCCCCAGCATTTT
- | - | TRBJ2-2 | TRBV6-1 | CATSHSWGNGELFF | TGTGCCACCTCCCACAGTTGGGGGAACGGGGAGCTGTTTTTT
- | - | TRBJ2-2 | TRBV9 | CASSLRAEPTGELFF | TGTGCCAGCAGTCTCCGGGCCGAACCCACCGGGGAGCTGTTTTTT
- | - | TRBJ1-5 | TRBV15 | CATSPGQTNQPQHF | TGTGCCACCAGCCCTGGACAGACAAATCAGCCCCAGCATTTT
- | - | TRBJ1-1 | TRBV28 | CASRGGSKNTEAFF | TGTGCCAGCAGGGGAGGGTCCAAGAACACTGAAGCTTTCTTT
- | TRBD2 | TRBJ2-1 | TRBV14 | CASSQGTSGRLFF | TGTGCCAGCAGCCAGGGGACTAGCGGGAGACTGTTCTTC
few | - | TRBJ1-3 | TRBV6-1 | CASSESVSHSGNTIYF | TGTGCCAGCAGTGAAAGTGTCAGCCACTCTGGAAACACCATATATTTT
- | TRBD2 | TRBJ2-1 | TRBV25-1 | CASNEREMNEQFF | TGTGCCAGCAATGAGCGGGAGATGAATGAGCAGTTCTTC
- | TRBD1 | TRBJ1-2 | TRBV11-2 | CASSLAGTGSANYGYTF | TGTGCCAGCAGCTTAGCCGGGACAGGGTCAGCTAACTATGGCTACACCTTC
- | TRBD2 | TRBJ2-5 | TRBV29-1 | CSLVAGEARETQYF | TGCAGCCTCGTGGCGGGGGAGGCCCGAGAGACCCAGTACTTC
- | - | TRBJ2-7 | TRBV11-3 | CASRTPGTFSYEQYF | TGTGCCAGCAGAACTCCCGGGACATTCTCCTACGAGCAGTACTTC
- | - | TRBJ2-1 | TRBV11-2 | CASSRPKGGDNEQFF | TGTGCCAGCAGCCGACCCAAAGGGGGGGACAATGAGCAGTTCTTC
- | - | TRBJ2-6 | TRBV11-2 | CASSLESAGQSSGANVLTF | TGTGCCAGCAGCTTAGAGTCGGCGGGACAGAGCTCTGGGGCCAACGTCCTGACTTTC
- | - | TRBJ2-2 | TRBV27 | CASGPENTGELFF | TGTGCCAGCGGTCCGGAAAACACCGGGGAGCTGTTTTTT
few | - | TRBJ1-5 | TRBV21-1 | CASSKVPGDRHQPQHF | TGTGCCAGCAGCAAAGTCCCCGGGGACCGCCATCAGCCCCAGCATTTT
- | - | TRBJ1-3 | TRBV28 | CASSLIGGWNVDTIYF | TGTGCCAGCAGTTTAATAGGCGGCTGGAATGTGGACACCATATATTTT
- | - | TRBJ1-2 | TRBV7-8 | CATFGPDSNYGYTF | TGTGCCACCTTCGGACCGGATTCTAACTATGGCTACACCTTC
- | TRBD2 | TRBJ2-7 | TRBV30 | CAWDGGSYEQYF | TGTGCCTGGGACGGCGGGAGCTACGAGCAGTACTTC
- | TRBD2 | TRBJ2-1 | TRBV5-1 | CASSNDAGTRKGEQFF | TGCGCCAGCAGCAACGACGCCGGGACTAGGAAGGGTGAGCAGTTCTTC
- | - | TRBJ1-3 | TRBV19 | CASKGESSGNTIYF | TGTGCCAGTAAAGGAGAGAGCTCTGGAAACACCATATATTTT
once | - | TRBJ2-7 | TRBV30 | CAWSAGRSEQYF | TGTGCCTGGAGCGCGGGGAGGTCCGAGCAGTACTTC
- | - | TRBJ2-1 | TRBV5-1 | CASTQRGGYNEQFF | TGCGCCAGCACCCAAAGGGGGGGTTACAATGAGCAGTTCTTC
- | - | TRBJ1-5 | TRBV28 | CASIRTQGPQHF | TGTGCCAGCATCAGGACCCAGGGGCCCCAGCATTTT
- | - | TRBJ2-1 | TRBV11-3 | CASSLGTEREQFF | TGTGCCAGCAGCTTGGGGACTGAACGTGAGCAGTTCTTC
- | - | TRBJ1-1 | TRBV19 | CASSTGRWGTEAFF | TGTGCCAGTAGTACGGGACGGTGGGGCACTGAAGCTTTCTTT
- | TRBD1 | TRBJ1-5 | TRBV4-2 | CASSQGATGVSNQPQHF | TGTGCCAGCAGCCAAGGGGCGACAGGGGTGAGCAATCAGCCCCAGCATTTT
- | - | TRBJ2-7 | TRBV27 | CASSLFPGTAEQYF | TGTGCCAGCAGTTTATTCCCGGGAACTGCCGAGCAGTACTTC
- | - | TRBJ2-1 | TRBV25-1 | CASSESIDEQFF | TGTGCCAGCAGTGAATCGATCGATGAGCAGTTCTTC
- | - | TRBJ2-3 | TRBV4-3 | CASSQERATDTQYF | TGCGCCAGCAGCCAAGAGCGGGCCACAGATACGCAGTATTTT
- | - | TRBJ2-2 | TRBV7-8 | CASSLDSQANTGELFF | TGTGCCAGCAGCCTGGACTCACAAGCGAACACCGGGGAGCTGTTTTTT
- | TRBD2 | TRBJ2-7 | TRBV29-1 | CSVSLAGHYEQYF | TGCAGCGTTTCCCTAGCGGGACACTACGAGCAGTACTTC
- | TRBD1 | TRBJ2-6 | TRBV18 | CASSPREGDSAGANVLTF | TGTGCCAGCTCACCACGTGAGGGGGACAGCGCTGGGGCCAACGTCCTGACTTTC
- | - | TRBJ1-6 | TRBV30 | CAWRGYNSPLHF | TGTGCCTGGAGGGGGTATAATTCACCCCTCCACTTT
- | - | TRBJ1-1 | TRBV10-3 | CAISSLPGENTEAFF | TGTGCCATCAGTTCTTTACCGGGAGAAAACACTGAAGCTTTCTTT
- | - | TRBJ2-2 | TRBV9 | CASSGAVISTGELFF | TGTGCCAGCAGCGGGGCCGTTATTAGTACCGGGGAGCTGTTTTTT
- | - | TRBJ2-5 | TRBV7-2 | CASSYTRVGETQYF | TGTGCCAGCAGCTACACCAGGGTAGGGGAGACCCAGTACTTC
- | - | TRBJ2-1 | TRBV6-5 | CASSAGRGEQFF | TGTGCCAGCAGTGCGGGCCGGGGTGAGCAGTTCTTC
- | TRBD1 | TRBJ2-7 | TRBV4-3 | CASSMGQGMYEQYF | TGCGCCAGCAGCATGGGACAGGGAATGTACGAGCAGTACTTC
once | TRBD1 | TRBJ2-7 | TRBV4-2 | CASSQDWGQGSSWTYEQYF | TGTGCCAGCAGCCAAGATTGGGGACAGGGAAGCTCCTGGACCTACGAGCAGTACTTC
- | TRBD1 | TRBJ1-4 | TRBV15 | CATSRVGTASEKLFF | TGTGCCACCAGCAGAGTCGGGACAGCAAGCGAAAAACTGTTTTTT
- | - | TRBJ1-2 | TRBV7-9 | CASSPDVHLYGYTF | TGTGCCAGCAGCCCCGACGTGCACCTCTATGGCTACACCTTC
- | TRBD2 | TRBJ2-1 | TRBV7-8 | CASSSSSGPRAEQFF | TGTGCCAGCAGCTCCTCTAGCGGACCTCGGGCTGAGCAGTTCTTC
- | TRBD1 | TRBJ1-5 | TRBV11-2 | CASSLGRQGNNQPQHF | TGTGCCAGCAGCTTAGGTCGACAGGGGAACAATCAGCCCCAGCATTTT
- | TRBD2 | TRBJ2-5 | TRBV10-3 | CAISVAGQETQYF | TGTGCCATCAGTGTAGCGGGCCAAGAGACCCAGTACTTC
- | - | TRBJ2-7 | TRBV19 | CASSIAGRLNSYEQYF | TGTGCCAGTAGTATAGCCGGTCGCTTAAACTCCTACGAGCAGTACTTC
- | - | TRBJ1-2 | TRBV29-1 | CSGRSTADYGYTF | TGCAGCGGGAGGAGTACTGCGGACTATGGCTACACCTTC
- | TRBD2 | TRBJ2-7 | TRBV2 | CASAGLAGEGEQYF | TGTGCCAGCGCCGGACTAGCGGGAGAGGGCGAGCAGTACTTC